This entry is about one T cell receptor (beta chain). Only in-frame clones appear in the TCRdb table, and some are missing; sequencing was by immunoSEQ multiplex PCR. The top ten hold more than 0.75% of the sample, which has tens of thousands of clones, 70% to 90% seen once. The sample comes from a study of OX40 agonist ivuxolimab in advanced cancers. In the study overall: Every 2 weeks, patients got intravenous ivuxolimab at one of six dose levels (0.01-10 mg/kg). Having had anti-PD-1, anti-PD-L1 or anti-CTLA-4 therapy before was allowed, and over 35% had some. The mean age was approximately 60 years, ranging from about 20 to 90, with around four fifths of participants male. In three patients, partial responses were observed, one with hepatocellular carcinoma and two with cutaneous melanoma.

After removal of 0 bases from V and 0 bases from J, the junction contained 10 bases not matched to a gene. This CDR3 is built from 19 residues. CDR1 SGHTA and CDR2 FQGNSA come from the germline V gene. The chain uses TRBV7-2 and TRBJ2-3, with 9 bases identical to TRBD2. The TCR originated in an adult with an advanced solid tumor such as melanoma, head and neck, liver or kidney cancer. The sequences come from CD4+ or CD8+ T cells sorted from blood, collected in a trial of the OX40 agonist ivuxolimab. CDR3 nucleotides: TGTGCCAGCAGCTTAGCGCCCAGCGGGAGGACCTCGAGCACAGATACGCAGTATTTT. Its protein product is CASSLAPSGRTSSTDTQYF.